This T cell receptor (beta chain) was captured by sequencing in a study of blood T cell repertoires in COVID-19. A Seattle source enrolled patients during active infection and followed them longitudinally. As processed by the authors: By means of reference gene primer amplification, nucleated cell counts were estimated. The protocol was immunoSEQ multiplex PCR, while the TCRdb copy is restricted to in-frame clones and leaves out a portion. V and J calls and clone size are given by that table; D and trimming were obtained from the DNA. Of 300,000 to 400,000 clones in the sample, around 89% are singletons; the top ten hold approximately 3%. This CDR3 spans 14 amino acids. CDR1 is SGHAT and CDR2 is FQNNGV in the germline V gene. The V and J ends lost 5 bases and 4 bases respectively, with 12 bases between them.

The clonotype originates from a woman aged 30 to 39 with COVID-19, enrolled during active disease. This sequence joins TRBV11-2 and TRBJ2-1; D is unclear. Sequenced input: peripheral blood. The CDR3 reads CASSLSPTYNEQFF. The CDR3 DNA is TGTGCCAGCAGCCTATCCCCCACTTACAATGAGCAGTTCTTC.